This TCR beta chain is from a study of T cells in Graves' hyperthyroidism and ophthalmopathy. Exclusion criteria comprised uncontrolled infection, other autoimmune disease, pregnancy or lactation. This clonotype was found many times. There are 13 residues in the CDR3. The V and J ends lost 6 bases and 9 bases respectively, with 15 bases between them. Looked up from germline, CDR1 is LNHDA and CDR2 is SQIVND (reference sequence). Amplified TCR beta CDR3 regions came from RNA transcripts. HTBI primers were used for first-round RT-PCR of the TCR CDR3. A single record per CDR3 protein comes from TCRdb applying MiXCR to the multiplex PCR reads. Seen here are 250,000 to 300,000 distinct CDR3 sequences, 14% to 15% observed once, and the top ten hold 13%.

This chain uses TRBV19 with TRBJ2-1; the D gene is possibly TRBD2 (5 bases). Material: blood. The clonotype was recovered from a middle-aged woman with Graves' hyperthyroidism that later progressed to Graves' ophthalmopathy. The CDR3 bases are TGTGCCAGTAGACTCCGAGGTCGGGGTGAGCAGTTCTTC. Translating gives CASRLRGRGEQFF. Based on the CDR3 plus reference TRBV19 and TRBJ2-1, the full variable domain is DGGITQSPKYLFRKEGQNVTLSCEQNLNHDAMYWYRQDPGQGLRLIYYSQIVNDFQKGDIAEGYSVSREKKESFPLTVTSAQKNPTAFYLCASRLRGRGEQFFGPGTRLTVL.